The clone carrying this T cell receptor beta chain was picked up one time. Its matching antigen is unknown. cDNA libraries of TCR beta carried unique molecular identifiers. TCRdb redid the calling of the PCR reads with MiXCR, one entry per CDR3 protein. The sample includes 700,000 to 900,000 distinct CDR3 sequences, roughly 46% seen only once; the top ten take roughly 4.9%. This record comes from a study of post-analysis software for immune sequencing data. The study, taken as a whole, reports: The five TRBV segments detected at higher frequency in patients than in controls included TRBV5-6, TRBV5-1 and TRBV20-1.

Germline V lookup: CDR1 SGHRS, CDR2 YFSETQ. V was pared by 4 bases and J by 7 bases, with 18 bases between. The CDR3 sequence is 15 residues long. The receptor was derived from a girl aged 10 to 17 with multiple sclerosis. Sequencing was carried out using blood. This chain joins TRBV5-1 and TRBJ2-1; no clear D gene. The CDR3 DNA is TGCGCCAGCAGCCTGCCTGAAACTGTCGGTAATGAGCAGTTCTTC. It is translated as CASSLPETVGNEQFF.